Detailed here is one T cell receptor beta chain. These data belong to a study of cytomegalovirus exposure and HLA in healthy donors. CDR1 is SGHTA, CDR2 FQGNSA, per germline. The V end was cut by 0 bases, the J end by 0 bases, with 11 bases between. The length of the CDR3 is 16 residues. The PCR contained 60 Vbeta and 13 Jbeta primers. Assay used: immunoSEQ multiplex PCR; TCRdb lists only in-frame clones, some missing. This sample has around 140,000 clones, with approximately 80% found just once. This receptor was obtained from a man in his forties in good health and CMV-seronegative. The V gene is TRBV7-2, the J gene TRBJ1-2; tentatively, D is TRBD1 (5 bases). The sample was PBMCs. The CDR3 sequence: CASSLASGPTNYGYTF. The DNA of the CDR3 is TGTGCCAGCAGCTTAGCTTCAGGGCCCACTAACTATGGCTACACCTTC.